The present TCR beta chain was sequenced within a study of CD8 T cells in ankylosing spondylitis (dated by TCRdb to 2016 to 2017). For the study in its entirety: T cell receptor beta repertoires were profiled in healthy donors and ankylosing spondylitis patients so that disease-linked TCR variants could be found. The full study cohort comprised about 25 ankylosing spondylitis patients and approximately 100 healthy donors. Peripheral blood was sampled, and synovial fluid was additionally collected from ankylosing spondylitis patients. Results and caveats for the whole study, not just this receptor: The disease-linked clones had a CD8+ phenotype and were found at relatively low frequencies in peripheral blood. Significant enrichment of the disease-linked clones was reported in matched synovial fluid samples from ankylosing spondylitis patients. Some of the motif variants had been reported before in the synovial fluid and blood of reactive arthritis patients, a finding that suggests common disease-initiation mechanisms. Blood from ankylosing spondylitis patients appeared to be characterized by a TCR beta motif composed of several highly homologous amino acid variants.

The instrument was an Illumina HiSeq 2500. TCR beta libraries were prepared by quantitative 5'-RACE with molecular barcodes. The paper's processing steps were these. To identify disease-linked TCR variants, a new computational method was used, one built on a probabilistic model of VDJ rearrangement. The public reads were run again by TCRdb, first through fastp at Q25 and then through MiXCR, and only productive beta chains were kept. Every CDR3 protein is listed once, alongside the most common genes and DNA of its rows. TCRdb, rather than the study authors, made the V and J calls. In this sample the table shows over 150,000 distinct CDR3 sequences, 15% to 20% of which occur a single time. The ten largest clones add up to approximately 4% of the sample. There are many counts of this clonotype. Its binding antigen is unknown. The sample holds no much larger clone one base away, and base qualities are not on file.

The sequencing input was blood, either unsorted or a sorted T cell fraction (not recorded which). The origin of this receptor is a male donor under 30 with ankylosing spondylitis or in good health (not recorded which). Donor details come from another sample of the same person, matched by shared clones.

The nucleotides are TGCAGCGTTGTACAGAGGGGCAGAGACGGCTACACCTTC. Its product reads: CSVVQRGRDGYTF. Here the chain combines TRBV29-1 and TRBJ1-2; perhaps TRBD1 is the D gene, with 5 bases matching. CDR1 is given as SQVTM and CDR2 as ANQGSEA, both from the germline V gene. The germline ends are 17 bases apart after V is trimmed by 4 bases and J by 8 bases. Counted from cysteine to phenylalanine, this CDR3 has 13 amino acids. Of all the DNA, just the CDR3 is kept, 39 bases in frame from base 1.